This T cell receptor beta chain derives from a study of OX40 agonist ivuxolimab in advanced cancers. Across the whole study: The patients got ivuxolimab, which is an agonistic anti-OX40 (CD134) antibody. Patients in the trial were receiving intravenous ivuxolimab every 2 weeks, at doses of 0.01 to 10 mg/kg. Study results and limitations: On average, CD8+ T cells showed a greater number of expanded clones than CD4+. Low clonal expansion, among the lowest seen, marked partial responders at 0.1-3.0 mg/kg.

Generated by immunoSEQ multiplex PCR, the TCRdb table keeps only in-frame clones and is missing some. The sample lists over 60,000 clones, roughly 80% occurring once. With respect to this clone: Its antigen is not identified.

V dropped 11 bases and J dropped 2; count of bases not matched to a gene: 4. Germline V gene data show CDR1 as SNHLY and CDR2 as FYNNEI. The CDR3 totals 12 residues. The TCR sequence derives from an adult with an advanced solid tumor such as melanoma, head and neck, liver or kidney cancer. This sequence joins TRBV2 and TRBJ2-7; 9 bases are a match to TRBD2. This specimen was CD4+ or CD8+ T cells sorted from blood, taken in a trial of the OX40 agonist ivuxolimab. CDR3 in amino acids: CAGRTSAYEQYF. The CDR3 DNA reads TGTGCCGGGAGGACTAGCGCCTACGAGCAGTACTTC. Full variable domain (remainder filled in from reference TRBV2 and TRBJ2-7): EPEVTQTPSHQVTQMGQEVILRCVPISNHLYFYWYRQILGQKVEFLVSFYNNEISEKSEIFDDQFSVERPDGSNFTLKIRSTKLEDSAMYFCAGRTSAYEQYFGPGTRLTVT.